The entry that follows covers one T cell receptor beta chain sequence. This CDR3 is 15 amino acids long. Germline V gene data show CDR1 as SGHTA and CDR2 as FQGTGA. Trimming pared 5 bases from V and 2 bases from J, leaving 12 bases between. Only in-frame clones appear in the TCRdb table, and some are missing; sequencing was by immunoSEQ multiplex PCR. This table has roughly 60,000 clones, roughly 86% appearing once. This sample was included in a study of OX40 agonist ivuxolimab in advanced cancers. Sequencing was performed on CD4+ or CD8+ T cells sorted from blood, taken in a trial of the OX40 agonist ivuxolimab. The V gene is TRBV7-3, the J gene TRBJ2-2, with D perhaps TRBD1 (7 bases). The sequence came from an adult with an advanced solid tumor such as melanoma, head and neck, liver or kidney cancer. CDR3 sequence: CASSRGTANTGELFF. The CDR3 coding sequence is TGTGCCAGCAGCCGCGGGACAGCCAACACCGGGGAGCTGTTTTTT.